This entry concerns a single T cell receptor (beta chain). This clonotype was counted a single time. Its cognate antigen has yet to be identified. No qualities accompany the bases; no much larger clone lies one base away. Evidence from a single read is weak. This sample stems from a study of vaccination and CD4 T cells after COVID-19 (dated by TCRdb to 2022 to 2024). In the study overall: SARS-CoV-2 positivity had been established in the convalescent patients by nasal swab PCR, and mild disease was recorded in several of these patients and severe disease in one. The convalescent cohort comprised six males and four females, including two Hispanic individuals, seven Caucasians, two Asians and one multiracial person. Two doses of either the Pfizer-BioNTech BNT162b2 vaccine (n=8) or the Moderna mRNA-1273 vaccine (n=2) were administered to participants. Post-COVID blood samples from convalescent patients were collected a median of 101 days after diagnosis, with a range of 35 to 161 days. Post-vaccine blood samples were taken a median of 72 days after the second vaccine dose, with a range of about 13 to 250 days. The cultures were stimulated with overlapping spike peptide pools from SARS-CoV-2 and from the common cold coronaviruses HCoV-NL63, HCoV-OC43 and HCoV-229E. As controls, cultures received a CEFX viral epitope pool (the positive control), an HIV-1 Nef peptide pool (the negative control), or no peptide at all. The spike-specific CD4+ TCR repertoire was compared before and after mRNA vaccination in fewer than eleven COVID-19 convalescent patients and several infection-naive healthy vaccine recipients.

CDR1 and CDR2 were assigned from the germline V gene as MNHNS and SASEGT. V and J are truncated by 7 bases and 9 bases respectively, leaving an intervening sequence of 16 bases. The CDR3 runs 13 amino acids, cysteine and phenylalanine included. Left in the record is the CDR3 DNA by itself, 39 bases read in frame from the first base. Library prep was done by PCR. DNA from cultured CD4+ T cells underwent TCR sequencing with the Oncomine TCR Beta short-read assay at the Johns Hopkins FTIC core. The QIAamp micro DNA kit was used to extract genomic DNA from the cultured CD4+ T cells. Oncomine TCR Beta libraries from cultured CD4+ T cells were pooled using unique dual indexes and sequenced on an Illumina iSeq 100. On the study's bioinformatics: Non-productive sequences were filtered out, and CDR3s that did not start with C, did not end with F or W, or were shorter than 7 amino acids were discarded. Antigen-specific clonotypes were identified using the MANAFEST web application through comparison of peptide-stimulated wells with reference and other culture wells. For a clone to be called positive, the clone needed an FDR below 0.05, an odds ratio above 5, and a productive frequency above 0.1% in at least two of three replicate wells. Cross-reactive clonotypes were defined as significantly expanded in both SARS-CoV-2 spike wells and at least one common cold coronavirus spike condition. Similarity between CDR3 sequences was evaluated in R version 3.6.1 using Levenshtein distances (stringdist) and unrooted phylogenetic trees (ape). In TCRdb, the public reads were trimmed at Q25 with fastp and aligned with MiXCR, with productive beta chains retained. Rows are unified per CDR3 protein, each entry keeping the most common DNA and genes. None of the V and J calls come from the authors' own analysis; TCRdb made them. The table for this sample lists about 20,000 distinct CDR3 sequences; about three fifths of them were counted only once. Roughly 9.4% of the sample is taken by the ten largest.

The treatment or condition label of this sample denotes: roughly ten-day PBMC culture with coronavirus spike peptide pools or control peptides (ViraFEST assay). To expand antigen-specific T cells with peptide pools and then pick out the expanded clonotypes through TCR sequencing, the study relied on the ViraFEST assay. The positive SARS-CoV-2 PCR tests of the convalescent patients were dated from March to December 2020, before the Alpha, Beta and Delta variants emerged in the United States. More than 1.5 million PBMCs per well were cultured in IMDM with approximately 5.5% human AB serum and approximately 9.1 IU/ml IL-2, plus 10 ug/ml peptide pools. Half of the culture medium was replaced with fresh IL-2-containing medium on days 3 and 7. CD4+ T cells were isolated after 10 days of culture through negative selection using the EasySep CD4+ T cell isolation kit. Ficoll-Paque Plus gradient centrifugation was used to isolate PBMCs from whole blood, and the isolated PBMCs were then either used fresh or cryopreserved at -140C. Triplicate wells were generally used for each culture condition.

Points the paper makes about the study in general: An increase in the median number of SARS-CoV-2-reactive clonotypes from some 20 after infection to a few dozen after vaccination was observed, but the change was not found to be significant. Relatively few convalescent patients were included in the study, and early timepoints after natural infection were not analyzed. In convalescent patients, a median around 86% of post-vaccine SARS-CoV-2-reactive clones were detected only after vaccination, suggesting vaccine-specific priming. Nearly all vaccine-specific clones in convalescent patients (304 of 307) were mono-reactive for SARS-CoV-2 spike rather than cross-reactive with common cold coronaviruses.

The clonotype comes from a human donor who had recovered from COVID-19. Here the chain combines TRBV6-1 and TRBJ1-5, with the D gene not clear enough to name. The sample consisted of CD4+ T cells from blood, cultured in vitro. The CDR3 is CASIMGRNGPQHF. The base sequence is TGTGCCAGCATTATGGGTAGAAACGGGCCCCAGCATTTT.